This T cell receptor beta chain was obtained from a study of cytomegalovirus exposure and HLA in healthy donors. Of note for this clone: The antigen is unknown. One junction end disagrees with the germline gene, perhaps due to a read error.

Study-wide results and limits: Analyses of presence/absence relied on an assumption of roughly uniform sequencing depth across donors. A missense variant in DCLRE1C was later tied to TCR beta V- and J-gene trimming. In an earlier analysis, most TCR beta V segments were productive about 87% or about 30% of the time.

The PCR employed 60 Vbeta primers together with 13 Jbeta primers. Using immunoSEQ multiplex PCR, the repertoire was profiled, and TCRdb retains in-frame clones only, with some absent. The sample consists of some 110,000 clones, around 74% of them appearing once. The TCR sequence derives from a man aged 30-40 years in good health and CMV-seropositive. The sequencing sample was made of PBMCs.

The CDR3 here is CSSSSSNYGYTF. CDR3 DNA sequence: TGTTCCAGCAGCTCGTCTAACTATGGCTACACCTTC. This chain joins TRBV7-9 and TRBJ1-2; D uncertain. Germline CDR1 SEHNR, CDR2 FQNEAQ (reference sequence). This CDR3 region has 12 residues.